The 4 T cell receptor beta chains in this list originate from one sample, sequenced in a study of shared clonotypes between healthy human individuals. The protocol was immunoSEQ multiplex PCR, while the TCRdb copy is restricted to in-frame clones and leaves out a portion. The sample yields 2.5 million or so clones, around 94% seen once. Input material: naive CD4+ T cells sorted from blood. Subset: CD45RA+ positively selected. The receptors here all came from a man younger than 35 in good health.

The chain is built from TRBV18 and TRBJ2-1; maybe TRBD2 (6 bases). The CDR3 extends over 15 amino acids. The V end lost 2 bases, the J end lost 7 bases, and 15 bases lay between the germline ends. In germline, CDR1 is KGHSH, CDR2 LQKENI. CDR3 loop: CASSPGVADGNEQFF. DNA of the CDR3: TGTGCCAGCTCACCAGGGGTAGCGGATGGGAATGAGCAGTTCTTC.

CDR3 region: CASGLAGRATDTQYF. The DNA of the CDR3 is TGTGCCTCCGGACTAGCGGGGAGGGCCACAGATACGCAGTATTTT. The chain employs TRBV9 and TRBJ2-3; 12 positions match TRBD2. Looked up from germline, CDR1 is SGDLS and CDR2 is YYNGEE. The V and J ends lost 10 bases and 2 bases, in that order; junction bases with no gene match: 8. The CDR3 is made up of 15 amino acids.

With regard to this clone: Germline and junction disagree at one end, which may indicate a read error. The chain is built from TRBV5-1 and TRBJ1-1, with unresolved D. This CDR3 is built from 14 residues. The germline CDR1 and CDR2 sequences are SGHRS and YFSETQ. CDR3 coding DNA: TGCGCCAGCAGGTTGGGTGTGTCGAACACTGAAGCTTTCTTT. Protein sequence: CASRLGVSNTEAFF.

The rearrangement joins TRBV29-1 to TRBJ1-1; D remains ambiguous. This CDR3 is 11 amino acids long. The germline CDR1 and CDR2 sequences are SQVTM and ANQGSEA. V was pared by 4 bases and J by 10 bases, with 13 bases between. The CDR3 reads CSVVQVSVAFF. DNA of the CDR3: TGCAGCGTTGTTCAGGTGTCGGTAGCTTTCTTT. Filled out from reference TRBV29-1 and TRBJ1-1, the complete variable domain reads SAVISQKPSRDICQRGTSLTIQCQVDSQVTMMFWYRQQPGQSLTLIATANQGSEATYESGFVIDKFPISRPNLTFSTLTVSNMSPEDSSIYLCSVVQVSVAFFGQGTRLTVV.